This section outlines one T cell receptor beta chain sequence together with its context. The sample belongs to a study of blood T cell repertoires in COVID-19. Study overall: Samples of COVID-19 (acute and convalescent) were obtained from the United States, Italy and Spain. From T cells, B-cell-depleted T cells, or PBMCs came the material, which was cDNA or gDNA.

Original processing methods: For nucleated cells, counts were estimated from reference gene primer amplification. Libraries were prepared by immunoSEQ multiplex PCR; TCRdb keeps only in-frame clonotypes and omits some of them. The D gene and trimming were derived from the DNA, and the V and J assignments and clone size from that table. The sample includes about 220,000 clones, roughly 80% of them seen just once. The source is a woman in her seventies with acute or convalescent COVID-19. Material for sequencing was peripheral blood.

In DNA, the CDR3 is TGCGCCAGCAGCCAAGAATCCACAGGGGGATACACAGATACGCAGTATTTT. It codes for CASSQESTGGYTDTQYF. The chain has TRBV4-1 and TRBJ2-3; 8 bases line up with TRBD1. CDR1 is MGHRA, CDR2 YSYEKL, per germline. After removal of 0 bases from V and 2 bases from J, the junction contained 7 bases not matched to a gene. The CDR3 loop spans 17 amino acids.